Below, one T cell receptor (beta chain) is given with its context. Its antigen is still unknown. Naive CD8 cells were CD45RO-negative, positively selected for CCR7, excluding terminally differentiated effector memory CD45RA+ cells. There were no recent acute infections or vaccinations among the donors, who were healthy HIV-negative adults. This sample is part of a study of shared clonotypes between healthy human individuals. General study points: Naive subsets generally had larger estimated richness than memory subsets. Among non-shared clonotypes, generation probabilities were lower than among those shared by all four donors.

The CDR3 contains 14 residues. Trimming stripped 1 base from V and 2 bases from J, with 10 bases between. CDR1 is SGHRS, CDR2 YFSETQ, per germline. Produced via immunoSEQ multiplex PCR; TCRdb's table is partial and in-frame only. The sample has about 2 million clones; roughly 94% are singletons. The chain is built from TRBV5-1 and TRBJ2-7, with D possibly matching TRBD2 (6 bases). The receptor's source is a young man in good health. The sample comprised naive CD8+ T cells sorted from blood. The CDR3 DNA is TGCGCCAGCAGCTTGTGGGAGGACACCTACGAGCAGTACTTC. It is translated as CASSLWEDTYEQYF.